Given below is one TCR beta chain in context. Its target is not known. One heparinised blood draw averaging about 110 mL was given by each donor. Purity (above 95%) was reached by all sorted populations. What was sequenced were expressed TCRB transcripts, since all of the isolated RNA had been reverse transcribed. Read counts averaged approximately 3.5 million for samples of naive, central memory and regulatory T cells. Only in-frame clones appear in the TCRdb table, and some are missing; sequencing was by immunoSEQ multiplex PCR. The repertoire holds fewer than 350,000 clones, with 15% as singletons. The sample belongs to a study of beta chain features in type 1 diabetes. General study findings and limits: There were fewer insertions and more deletions at the VDJ junctions of type 1 diabetes patients. All four CD4+ subsets from Type 1 diabetes patients carried moderately but significantly shorter TCRB CDR3s.

This CDR3 comprises 14 residues. The V end lost 4 bases, the J end lost 8 bases, and 16 bases lay between the germline ends. The germline CDR1 and CDR2 sequences are LNHDA and SQIVND (reference sequence). The sample consisted of naive CD4+ T cells from blood. V gene TRBV19 combines with J gene TRBJ2-3; D is perhaps TRBD1 (7 bases). The TCR originated in a man between 18 and 35 years old with type 1 diabetes. The CDR3 DNA is TGTGCCAGTAGTAGGCAGGGGGGAACGGCTACGCAGTATTTT. It translates to CASSRQGGTATQYF.